This T cell receptor beta chain was identified during a study of blood T cell repertoires in COVID-19. The wider study: Sites in the United States, Italy and Spain provided acute and convalescent COVID-19 samples. Sample material is recorded as cDNA or gDNA derived from T cells, B-cell-depleted T cells, or PBMCs.

This clone was picked up one time. As handled by the study authors: Nucleated cell number was recorded as an estimate derived from reference gene primer amplification. Data came from immunoSEQ multiplex PCR; TCRdb stores just in-frame clones and leaves some out. V, J and clone size derive from that table, while D and trimming were established from the DNA sequence. This sample yields some 150,000 clones, of which around 90% are seen a single time; just under 0.95% belongs to the top ten. The germline gives CDR1 SGHRS, CDR2 YFSETQ. V lost 4 bases, J lost 5 bases, and 8 bases stayed unmatched. The CDR3 sequence is 15 residues long.

The TCR originated in a woman in her forties or fifties with acute or convalescent COVID-19. Material for sequencing was peripheral blood. This chain links TRBV5-1 with TRBJ2-1; 8 positions agree with TRBD2. CDR3 in DNA: TGCGCCAGCAGCCTAACTAGCGGAACTCACAATGAGCAGTTCTTC. Encoded protein: CASSLTSGTHNEQFF.